These 10 T cell receptor beta chains were all obtained from the same sample, sequenced in a study of blood T cell repertoires in COVID-19. Generated by immunoSEQ multiplex PCR, the TCRdb table keeps only in-frame clones and is missing some. The repertoire holds around 310,000 clones, 90% seen once, with around 0.93% in the top ten. The sequenced sample consisted of peripheral blood. The receptors here all came from a woman aged 40-49 years with COVID-19, enrolled during active disease.

This clone was observed a single time. V gene TRBV7-2 combines with J gene TRBJ2-2; 7 positions match TRBD1. V was clipped by 2 bases and J by 4 bases; unmatched bases: 4. The CDR3 length is 15 residues. From germline, CDR1 is SGHTA and CDR2 FQGNSA. The DNA of the CDR3 is TGTGCCAGCAGCTTACGTGGACAGGCCACCGGGGAGCTGTTTTTT. Its translation: CASSLRGQATGELFF.

This chain uses TRBV19 with TRBJ2-5; TRBD2 aligns across 14 bases. Germline values: CDR1 LNHDA, CDR2 SQIVND (reference sequence). Germline trimming cut 8 bases from V and 5 bases from J; bases unmatched to any gene: 7. CDR3 size: 15 residues. The CDR3 region is CASSGTSGSGETQYF. CDR3 DNA: TGTGCCAGTTCTGGGACTAGCGGGAGTGGGGAGACCCAGTACTTC.

This chain connects TRBV28 to TRBJ1-6; D gene unclear. The germline gives CDR1 MDHEN, CDR2 SYDVKM. The CDR3 covers 12 residues. Trimming took off 7 bases at V and 10 bases at J, with 11 bases between the two ends. This CDR3 is CASNIFPSPLHF. Here the CDR3 DNA reads TGTGCCAGCAATATATTTCCCTCACCCCTCCACTTT.

The genes are TRBV20-1 and TRBJ1-6, with D unresolved. This CDR3 is built from 11 residues. Germline CDR1 DFQATT, CDR2 SNEGSKA (reference sequence). With 4 bases removed from V and 10 bases from J, the gap between germline ends came to 8 bases. CDR3 DNA: TGCAGTGCTACCCTTTTATCACCCCTCCACTTT. This sequence encodes CSATLLSPLHF.

This clone has more than one count but fewer than ten. The chain carries TRBV4-3 and TRBJ1-2, with D maybe TRBD1 (5 bases). Between the trimmed V and J ends, which lost 8 bases and 4 bases, there was a span of 26 bases. The CDR3 is 17 amino acids. Germline CDR1 LGHNA, CDR2 YSLEER. This CDR3 reads CASAAMGPGGRSYGYTF. CDR3 nucleotides: TGCGCCAGCGCTGCTATGGGTCCGGGGGGTCGAAGCTATGGCTACACCTTC.

V and J are TRBV5-4 and TRBJ2-5; TRBD2 is a possible D gene (5 bases). Trimming took off 1 base at V and 3 bases at J, with 16 bases between the two ends. The CDR3 is made up of 16 amino acids. CDR1 is SGHNT and CDR2 is YYREEE in the germline V gene (reference sequence). The CDR3 spells CASSLLWGTRKETQYF. The CDR3 DNA reads as TGTGCCAGCAGCTTGTTGTGGGGAACTAGAAAAGAGACCCAGTACTTC. The entire variable domain, with the rest obtained from reference TRBV5-4 and TRBJ2-5, is as follows: ETGVTQSPTHLIKTRGQQVTLRCSSQSGHNTVSWYQQALGQGPQFIFQYYREEENGRGNFPPRFSGLQFPNYSSELNVNALELDDSALYLCASSLLWGTRKETQYFGPGTRLLVL.

The chain uses TRBV27 and TRBJ1-2; 10 nucleotides match TRBD1. Germline V gene data show CDR1 as MNHEY and CDR2 as SMNVEV (reference sequence). This CDR3 spans 17 amino acids. Trimming took 5 bases from V and 7 from J; bases not matched to a gene: 16. CDR3 DNA: TGTGCCAGCAGTCTAACCTCCTTGGACAGGGGGTGGGGTGGCTACACCTTC. Its protein is CASSLTSLDRGWGGYTF.

The V gene is TRBV18, the J gene TRBJ1-3, with TRBD1 identical over 8 bases. The germline gives CDR1 KGHSH, CDR2 LQKENI. J was trimmed by 0 bases and V by 5 bases; bases with no gene match: 3. The CDR3 loop spans 15 amino acids. This CDR3 reads CASSTTGGSGNTIYF. In DNA form, the CDR3 reads TGTGCCAGCTCAACTACAGGGGGCTCTGGAAACACCATATATTTT.

V usage is TRBV27 and J usage is TRBJ1-6, with a possible D match to TRBD1 (6 bases). CDR3 length: 17 amino acids. Trimming stripped 4 bases from V and 0 bases from J, with 13 bases between. From germline, CDR1 is MNHEY and CDR2 SMNVEV (reference sequence). CDR3 sequence reads: CASSSLGHSSYNSPLHF. The CDR3 nucleotides are TGTGCCAGCAGTTCATTGGGACATAGCTCCTATAATTCACCCCTCCACTTT.

This sequence joins TRBV30 and TRBJ1-5, with no clear D. CDR1 is GTSNPN, CDR2 SVGIG, per germline (reference sequence). V lost 2 bases, J lost 2 bases, and 13 bases lay in between. The CDR3 sequence is 15 residues long. The CDR3 region has the DNA TGTGCCTGGAGTCCTCGTCGTCGCGGCAATCAGCCCCAGCATTTT. Translating gives CAWSPRRRGNQPQHF.